The 6 T cell receptor beta chains presented below share a single source sample, sequenced in a study of T-cell reconstitution after alpha-beta-depleted transplantation in children. Unique molecular identifiers were built into the TCRbeta library. MiXCR, applied by TCRdb to the PCR reads, yields one record per CDR3 protein. The table has hundreds of thousands of distinct CDR3 sequences, roughly 15% seen once. The starting material was PBMCs from the stem cell graft donor, obtained from the stem cell graft. The origin of the receptors is a human donor who donated a stem cell graft to a child with acute myeloid leukemia.

The rearrangement uses TRBV28 and TRBJ1-1; unclear D gene. Germline V lookup: CDR1 MDHEN, CDR2 SYDVKM. The ends were cut back, 1 base at V and 1 base at J, with 7 bases in the middle. There are 14 residues in the CDR3. The CDR3 loop reads CASSLFRGNTEAFF. The CDR3 bases are TGTGCCAGCAGTTTATTTCGGGGGAACACTGAAGCTTTCTTT.

The chain carries TRBV10-2 and TRBJ1-1; no clear D gene. Germline loops: CDR1 WSHSY, CDR2 SAAADI. Trimming shortened V by 8 bases and J by 1 base, and 8 bases separated the two germline ends. This CDR3 region has 12 residues. The CDR3 sequence is CASWVENTEAFF. The CDR3 DNA reads as TGCGCCAGCTGGGTGGAGAACACTGAAGCTTTCTTT.

This clonotype was seen ten or more times. The genes are TRBV12-3 or TRBV12-4 and TRBJ2-1, with 8 positions matching TRBD1. After removal of 1 base from V and 8 bases from J, the junction contained 1 base not matched to a gene. The CDR3 spans 13 residues. This CDR3 reads CASSLDRGDEQFF. The CDR3 DNA sequence: TGTGCCAGCAGTTTAGACAGGGGGGATGAGCAGTTCTTC.

This clonotype came up a few times. The chain joins TRBV5-1 to TRBJ2-1, with D possibly being TRBD2 (5 bases). The CDR3 runs 15 residues. V lost 0 bases and J 6 bases, leaving 13 bases between the germline ends. Germline V gives CDR1 SGHRS, CDR2 YFSETQ. CDR3 sequence reads: CASSLEGVSVNEQFF. CDR3 in DNA: TGCGCCAGCAGCTTGGAGGGAGTGAGCGTCAATGAGCAGTTCTTC.

This clonotype was seen only a few times. The chain employs TRBV25-1 and TRBJ1-1; perhaps TRBD1 as D (5 bases). Germline values: CDR1 MGHDK, CDR2 SYGVNS. V gave up 3 bases and J gave up 4 bases, with 9 bases separating them. The CDR3 has 13 residues. The CDR3 nucleotides read TGTGCCAGCAGTGAGCCTGGGGGCACTGAAGCTTTCTTT. Its protein product is CASSEPGGTEAFF. Full variable domain (remainder filled in from reference TRBV25-1 and TRBJ1-1): EADIYQTPRYLVIGTGKKITLECSQTMGHDKMYWYQQDPGMELHLIHYSYGVNSTEKGDLSSESTVSRIRTEHFPLTLESARPSHTSQYLCASSEPGGTEAFFGQGTRLTVV.

This clonotype was seen only a few times. The V gene is TRBV20-1, the J gene TRBJ1-2; D may be TRBD1 (5 bases). The CDR3 length is 13 residues. Germline V gives CDR1 DFQATT, CDR2 SNEGSKA (reference sequence). V lost 6 bases and J 5 bases, leaving 16 bases between the germline ends. CDR3 amino acids: CSAPTPDSYGYTF. The CDR3 DNA reads TGCAGTGCGCCCACCCCTGACAGTTATGGCTACACCTTC.